This is a list of T cell receptor beta chains from one sample in a study of blood T cell repertoires in COVID-19. The method was immunoSEQ multiplex PCR; TCRdb's version includes in-frame clones alone and lacks a portion of them. This table has some 76,000 clones, around 90% appearing once. The material sequenced was peripheral blood. The receptors come from a young woman with acute or convalescent COVID-19. Each CDR3 is given with its conserved first and last residue. Each record gives: J gene, CDR3 length, V gene, D gene, clone size, CDR3 protein, CDR3 DNA. D genes are given only for firm matches. Rows may omit the clone size; those that give it use once, few, many or a size class.

TRBJ1-4	20	TRBV7-6	.	.	CASSLENSPAGRGTGEKLFF	TGTGCCAGCAGCTTAGAAAACAGCCCGGCGGGCCGGGGTACTGGAGAAAAACTGTTTTTT
TRBJ2-5	12	TRBV2	.	.	CASNREEETQYF	TGTGCCAGCAACAGGGAAGAGGAGACCCAGTACTTC
TRBJ2-7	13	TRBV28	TRBD2	.	CASRPGGAYEQYF	TGTGCCAGCAGACCGGGGGGAGCCTACGAGCAGTACTTC
TRBJ1-2	14	TRBV19	.	.	CASSSGLENYGYTF	TGTGCCAGTTCGTCGGGGTTAGAGAACTATGGCTACACCTTC
TRBJ2-1	16	TRBV7-2	.	once	CASSLAGLVGGEKQFF	TGTGCCAGCAGCTTAGCAGGTCTTGTGGGCGGGGAAAAGCAGTTCTTC
TRBJ2-2	16	TRBV13	TRBD1	.	CASSSTGGSITGELFF	TGTGCCAGCAGCTCAACAGGGGGCAGTATCACCGGGGAGCTGTTTTTT
TRBJ1-2	13	TRBV5-5	.	.	CASGEGVNYGYTF	TGTGCCAGCGGTGAGGGGGTAAACTATGGCTACACCTTC
TRBJ2-2	15	TRBV5-1	.	.	CASRDRGGPTGELFF	TGCGCCAGCCGAGATAGGGGAGGACCCACCGGGGAGCTGTTTTTT
TRBJ2-7	13	TRBV3-1/TRBV3-2	.	.	CASSPRGDYEQYF	TGTGCCAGCAGCCCCCGCGGAGACTACGAGCAGTACTTC
TRBJ1-1	15	TRBV9	TRBD1	.	CASSPGQGAFTEAFF	TGTGCCAGCAGCCCAGGACAGGGGGCCTTCACTGAAGCTTTCTTT
TRBJ2-7	13	TRBV28	.	.	CASSRPGSYEQYF	TGTGCCAGCAGTCGGCCAGGATCCTACGAGCAGTACTTC
TRBJ1-1	14	TRBV6-5	.	.	CASTEFDRNTEAFF	TGTGCCAGCACCGAATTCGACAGGAACACTGAAGCTTTCTTT
TRBJ2-2	17	TRBV27	TRBD2	medium-sized	CASSSRLAGVRAGELFF	TGTGCCAGCAGTTCCCGACTAGCGGGAGTAAGGGCCGGGGAGCTGTTTTTT
TRBJ1-1	15	TRBV27	.	.	CASSPRGGKNTEAFF	TGTGCCAGCAGTCCGCGGGGGGGGAAGAACACTGAAGCTTTCTTT
TRBJ2-7	15	TRBV7-6	TRBD2	.	CASSRTSGGSYEQYF	TGTGCCAGCAGCCGAACTAGCGGGGGCTCCTACGAGCAGTACTTC
TRBJ1-5	16	TRBV2	TRBD1	.	CASSLTGVYGNQPQHF	TGTGCCAGCAGTTTAACAGGGGTTTATGGCAATCAGCCCCAGCATTTT